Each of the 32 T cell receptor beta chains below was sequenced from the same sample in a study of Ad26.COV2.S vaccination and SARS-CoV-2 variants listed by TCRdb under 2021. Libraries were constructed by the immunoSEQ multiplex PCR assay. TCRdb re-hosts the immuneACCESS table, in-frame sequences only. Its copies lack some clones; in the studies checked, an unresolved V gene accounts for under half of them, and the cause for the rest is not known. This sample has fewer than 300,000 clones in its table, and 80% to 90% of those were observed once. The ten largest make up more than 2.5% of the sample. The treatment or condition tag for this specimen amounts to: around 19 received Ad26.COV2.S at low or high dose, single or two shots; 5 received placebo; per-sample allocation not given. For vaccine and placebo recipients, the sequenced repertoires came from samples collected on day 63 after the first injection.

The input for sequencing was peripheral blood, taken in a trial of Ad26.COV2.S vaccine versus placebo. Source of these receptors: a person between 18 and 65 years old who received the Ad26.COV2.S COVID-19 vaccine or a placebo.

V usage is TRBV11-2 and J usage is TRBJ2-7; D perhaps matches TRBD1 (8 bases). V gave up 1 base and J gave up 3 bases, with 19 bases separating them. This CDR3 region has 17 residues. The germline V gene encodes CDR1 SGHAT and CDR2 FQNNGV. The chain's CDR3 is CASSLVRGGTGNYEQYF. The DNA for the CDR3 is TGTGCCAGCAGCTTAGTCCGGGGAGGGACAGGTAACTACGAGCAGTACTTC.

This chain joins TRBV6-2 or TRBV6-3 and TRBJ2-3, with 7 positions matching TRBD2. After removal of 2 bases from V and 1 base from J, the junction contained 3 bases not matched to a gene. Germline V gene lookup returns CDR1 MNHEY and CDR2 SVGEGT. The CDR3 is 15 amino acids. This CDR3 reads CASSYGEGRTDTQYF. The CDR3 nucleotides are TGTGCCAGCAGTTACGGGGAGGGTCGCACAGATACGCAGTATTTT.

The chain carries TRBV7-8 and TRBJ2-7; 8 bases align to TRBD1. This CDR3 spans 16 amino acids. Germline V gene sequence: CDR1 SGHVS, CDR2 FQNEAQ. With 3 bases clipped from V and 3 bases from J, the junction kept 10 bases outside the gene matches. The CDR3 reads CASSFRPSGGSYEQYF. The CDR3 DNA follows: TGTGCCAGCAGCTTTAGGCCTTCAGGGGGCAGCTACGAGCAGTACTTC.

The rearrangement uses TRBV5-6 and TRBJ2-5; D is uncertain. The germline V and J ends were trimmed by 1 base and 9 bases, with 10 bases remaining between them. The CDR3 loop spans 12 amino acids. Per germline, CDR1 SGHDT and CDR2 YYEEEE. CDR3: CASSLSFAAQYF. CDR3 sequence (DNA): TGTGCCAGCAGCTTGTCCTTTGCGGCCCAGTACTTC.

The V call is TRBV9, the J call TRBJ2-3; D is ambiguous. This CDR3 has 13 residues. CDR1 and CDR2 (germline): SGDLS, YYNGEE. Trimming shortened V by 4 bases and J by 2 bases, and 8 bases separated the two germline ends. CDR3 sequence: CASSLQHTDTQYF. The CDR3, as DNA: TGTGCCAGCAGCCTACAACACACAGATACGCAGTATTTT.

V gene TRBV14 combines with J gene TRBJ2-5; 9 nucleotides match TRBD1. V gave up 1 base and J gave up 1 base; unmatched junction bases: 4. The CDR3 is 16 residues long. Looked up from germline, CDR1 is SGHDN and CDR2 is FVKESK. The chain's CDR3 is CASSQGDRVFQETQYF. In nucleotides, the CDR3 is TGTGCCAGCAGCCAAGGGGACAGGGTTTTCCAAGAGACCCAGTACTTC.

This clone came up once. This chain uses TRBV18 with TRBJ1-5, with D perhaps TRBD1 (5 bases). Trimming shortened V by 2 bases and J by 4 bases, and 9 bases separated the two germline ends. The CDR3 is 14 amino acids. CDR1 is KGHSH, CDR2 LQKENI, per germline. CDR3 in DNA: TGTGCCAGCTCACCAGGGGGTGGGAATCAGCCCCAGCATTTT. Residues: CASSPGGGNQPQHF.

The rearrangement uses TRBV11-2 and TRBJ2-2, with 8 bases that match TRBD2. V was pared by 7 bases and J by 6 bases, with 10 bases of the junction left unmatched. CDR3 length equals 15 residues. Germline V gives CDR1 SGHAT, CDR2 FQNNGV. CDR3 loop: CASKKPGLGAGELFF. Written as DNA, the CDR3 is TGTGCCAGCAAAAAACCGGGACTAGGGGCCGGGGAGCTGTTTTTT.

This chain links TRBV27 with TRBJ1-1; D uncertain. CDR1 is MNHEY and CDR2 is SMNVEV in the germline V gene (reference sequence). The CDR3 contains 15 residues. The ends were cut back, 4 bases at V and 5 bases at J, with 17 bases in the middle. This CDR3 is CASSSRRGRGTEAFF. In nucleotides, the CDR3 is TGTGCCAGCAGTTCCCGTAGAGGTCGTGGGACTGAAGCTTTCTTT.

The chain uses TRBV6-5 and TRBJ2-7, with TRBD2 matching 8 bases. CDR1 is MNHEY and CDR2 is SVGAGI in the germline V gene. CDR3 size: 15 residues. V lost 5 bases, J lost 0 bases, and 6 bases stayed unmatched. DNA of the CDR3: TGTGCCAGCAGTAATACCGGGACTAGCTCCTACGAGCAGTACTTC. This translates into CASSNTGTSSYEQYF.

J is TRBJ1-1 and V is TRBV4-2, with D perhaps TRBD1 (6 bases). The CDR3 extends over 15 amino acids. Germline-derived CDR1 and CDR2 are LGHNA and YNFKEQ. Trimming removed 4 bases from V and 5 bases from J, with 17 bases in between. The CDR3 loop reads CASSRQALQGTEAFF. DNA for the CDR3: TGTGCCAGCAGCCGACAGGCTCTACAGGGTACTGAAGCTTTCTTT.

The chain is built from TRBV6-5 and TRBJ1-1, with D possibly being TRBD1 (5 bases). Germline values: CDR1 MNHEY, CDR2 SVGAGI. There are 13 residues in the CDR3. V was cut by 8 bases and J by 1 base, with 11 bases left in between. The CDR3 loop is CASLQDPNTEAFF. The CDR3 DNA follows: TGTGCCAGCCTACAGGACCCGAACACTGAAGCTTTCTTT.

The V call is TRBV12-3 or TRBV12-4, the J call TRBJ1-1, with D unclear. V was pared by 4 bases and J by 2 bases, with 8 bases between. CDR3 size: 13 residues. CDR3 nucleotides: TGTGCCAGCAGTTCGAACACAAACACTGAAGCTTTCTTT. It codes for CASSSNTNTEAFF.

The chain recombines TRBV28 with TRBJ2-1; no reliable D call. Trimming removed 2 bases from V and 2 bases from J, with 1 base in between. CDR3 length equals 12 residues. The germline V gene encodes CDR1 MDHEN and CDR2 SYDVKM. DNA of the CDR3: TGTGCCAGCAGTTTAGCCTACAATGAGCAGTTCTTC. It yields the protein CASSLAYNEQFF.

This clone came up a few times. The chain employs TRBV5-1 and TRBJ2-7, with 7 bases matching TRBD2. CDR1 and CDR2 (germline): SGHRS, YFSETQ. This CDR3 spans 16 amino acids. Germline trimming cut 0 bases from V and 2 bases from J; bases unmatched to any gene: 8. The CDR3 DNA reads TGCGCCAGCAGCTTGGGGCGGAGCGGGGTGACCTACGAGCAGTACTTC. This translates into CASSLGRSGVTYEQYF. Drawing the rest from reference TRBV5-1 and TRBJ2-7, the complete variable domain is KAGVTQTPRYLIKTRGQQVTLSCSPISGHRSVSWYQQTPGQGLQFLFEYFSETQRNKGNFPGRFSGRQFSNSRSEMNVSTLELGDSALYLCASSLGRSGVTYEQYFGPGTRLTVT.

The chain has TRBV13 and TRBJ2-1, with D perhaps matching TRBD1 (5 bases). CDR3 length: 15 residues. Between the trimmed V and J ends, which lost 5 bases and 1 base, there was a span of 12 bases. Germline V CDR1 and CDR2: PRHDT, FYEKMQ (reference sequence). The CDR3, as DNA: TGTGCCAGCAGCCAAGGGGTGGTATCCTACAATGAGCAGTTCTTC. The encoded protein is CASSQGVVSYNEQFF.

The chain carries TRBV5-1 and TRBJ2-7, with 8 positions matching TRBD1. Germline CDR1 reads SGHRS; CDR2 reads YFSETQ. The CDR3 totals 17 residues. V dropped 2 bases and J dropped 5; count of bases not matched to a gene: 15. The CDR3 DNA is TGCGCCAGCAGCTTCGGACCCCAGGGGGCCAATTTCAACGAGCAGTACTTC. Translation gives CASSFGPQGANFNEQYF.

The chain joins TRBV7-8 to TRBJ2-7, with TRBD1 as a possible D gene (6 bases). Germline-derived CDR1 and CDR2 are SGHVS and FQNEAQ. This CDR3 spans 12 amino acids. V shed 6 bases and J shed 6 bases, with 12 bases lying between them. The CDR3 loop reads CASRDSPLEQYF. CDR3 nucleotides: TGTGCCAGCAGGGACAGTCCCCTCGAGCAGTACTTC.

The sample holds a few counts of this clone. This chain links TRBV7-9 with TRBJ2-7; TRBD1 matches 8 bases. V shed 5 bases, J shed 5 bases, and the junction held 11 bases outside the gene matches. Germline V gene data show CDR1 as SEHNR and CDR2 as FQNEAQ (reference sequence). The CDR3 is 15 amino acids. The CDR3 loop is CASSLGEDRVHEQYF. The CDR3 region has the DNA TGTGCCAGCAGCCTCGGAGAGGACAGGGTCCACGAGCAGTACTTC.

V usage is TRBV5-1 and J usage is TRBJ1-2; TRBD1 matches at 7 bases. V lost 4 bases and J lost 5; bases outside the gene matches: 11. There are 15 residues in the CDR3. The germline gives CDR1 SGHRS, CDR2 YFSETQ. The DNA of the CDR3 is TGCGCCAGCAGCCCGAGTGAGGGGGCTGGATATGGCTACACCTTC. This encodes CASSPSEGAGYGYTF.

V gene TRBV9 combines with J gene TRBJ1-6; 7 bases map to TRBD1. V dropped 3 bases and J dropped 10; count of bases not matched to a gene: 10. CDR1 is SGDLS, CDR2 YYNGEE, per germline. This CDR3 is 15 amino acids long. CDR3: CASSAEGASASPLHF. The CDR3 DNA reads TGTGCCAGCAGCGCGGAGGGGGCTTCGGCCTCACCCCTCCACTTT.

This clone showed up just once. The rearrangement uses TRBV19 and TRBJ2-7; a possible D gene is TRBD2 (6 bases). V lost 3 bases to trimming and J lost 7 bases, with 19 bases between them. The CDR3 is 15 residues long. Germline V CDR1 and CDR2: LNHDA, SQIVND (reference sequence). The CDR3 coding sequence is TGTGCCAGTAGTATTCTCGGGACTCCCCCGGGGGAGCAGTACTTC. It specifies CASSILGTPPGEQYF.

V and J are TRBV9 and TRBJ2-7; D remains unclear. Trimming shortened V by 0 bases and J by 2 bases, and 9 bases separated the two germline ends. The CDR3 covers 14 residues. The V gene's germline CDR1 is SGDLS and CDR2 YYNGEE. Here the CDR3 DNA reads TGTGCCAGCAGCGTAGGACAAAAGGCCTACGAGCAGTACTTC. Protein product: CASSVGQKAYEQYF.

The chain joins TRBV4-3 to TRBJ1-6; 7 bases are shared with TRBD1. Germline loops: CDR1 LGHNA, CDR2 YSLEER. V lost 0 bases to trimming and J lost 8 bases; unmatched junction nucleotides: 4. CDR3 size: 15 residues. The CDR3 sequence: CASSQDRGGYSPLHF. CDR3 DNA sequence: TGCGCCAGCAGCCAAGATCGAGGGGGCTATTCACCCCTCCACTTT.

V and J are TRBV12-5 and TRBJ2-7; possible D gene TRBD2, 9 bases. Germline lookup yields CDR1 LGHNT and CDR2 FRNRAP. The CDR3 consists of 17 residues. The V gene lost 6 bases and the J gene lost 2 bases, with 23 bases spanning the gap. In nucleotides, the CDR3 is TGTGCTAGTGGCCCGGACAGGGCGGCTAGCGGGACCTACGAGCAGTACTTC. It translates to CASGPDRAASGTYEQYF. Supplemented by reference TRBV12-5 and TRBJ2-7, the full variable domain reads DARVTQTPRHKVTEMGQEVTMRCQPILGHNTVFWYRQTMMQGLELLAYFRNRAPLDDSGMPKDRFSAEMPDATLATLKIQPSEPRDSAVYFCASGPDRAASGTYEQYFGPGTRLTVT.

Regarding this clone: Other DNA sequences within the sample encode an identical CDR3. CDR3 region: CASSFSGNTEAFF. CDR3 nucleotides: TGTGCCAGCAGTTTCTCAGGGAACACTGAAGCTTTCTTT. The J gene is TRBJ1-1, the V gene TRBV28, with D unresolved. V lost 3 bases, J lost 1 base, and 6 bases lay in between. Germline V CDR1 and CDR2: MDHEN, SYDVKM. There are 13 residues in the CDR3.

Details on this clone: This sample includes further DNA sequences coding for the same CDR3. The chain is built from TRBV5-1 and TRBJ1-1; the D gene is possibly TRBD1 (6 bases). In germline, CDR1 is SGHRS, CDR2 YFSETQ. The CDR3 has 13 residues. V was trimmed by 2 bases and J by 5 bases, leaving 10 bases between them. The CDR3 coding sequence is TGCGCCAGCAGCTTATTAGGGGGGACTGAAGCTTTCTTT. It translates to CASSLLGGTEAFF.

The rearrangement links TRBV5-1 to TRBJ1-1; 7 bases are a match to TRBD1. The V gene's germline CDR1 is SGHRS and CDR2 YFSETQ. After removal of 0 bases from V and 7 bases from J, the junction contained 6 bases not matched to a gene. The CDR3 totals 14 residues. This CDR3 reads CASSLGQGFDEAFF. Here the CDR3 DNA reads TGCGCCAGCAGCTTGGGACAGGGCTTTGATGAAGCTTTCTTT.

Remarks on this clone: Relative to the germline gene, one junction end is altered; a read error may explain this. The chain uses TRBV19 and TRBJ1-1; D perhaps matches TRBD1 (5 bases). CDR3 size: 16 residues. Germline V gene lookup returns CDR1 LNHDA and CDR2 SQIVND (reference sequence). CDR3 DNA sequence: TGTGCCAGTTGGACAAGACACCGTGCGATGAACACTGAAGTTTTCTTT. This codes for CASWTRHRAMNTEVFF.

The CDR3 DNA follows: TGTGCCAGCACCGTGGGCAGGTGGTACGAGCAGTACTTC. Protein sequence: CASTVGRWYEQYF. This chain links TRBV7-8 with TRBJ2-7; D gene uncertain. V was cut by 7 bases and J by 4 bases, with 14 bases left in between. The CDR3 is made up of 13 amino acids. Germline V gene lookup returns CDR1 SGHVS and CDR2 FQNEAQ.

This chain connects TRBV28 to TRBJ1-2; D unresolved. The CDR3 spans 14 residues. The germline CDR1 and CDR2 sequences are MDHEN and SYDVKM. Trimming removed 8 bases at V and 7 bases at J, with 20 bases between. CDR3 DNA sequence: TGTGCCAGCGGGATAGGGCCCCCCTTTGGTGGCTACACCTTC. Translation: CASGIGPPFGGYTF.

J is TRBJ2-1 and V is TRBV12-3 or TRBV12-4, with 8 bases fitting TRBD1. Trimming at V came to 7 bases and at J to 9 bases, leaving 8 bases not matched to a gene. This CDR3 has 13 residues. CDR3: CASKAAGGSEQFF. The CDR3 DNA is TGTGCCAGCAAGGCGGCAGGGGGCAGTGAGCAGTTCTTC.